A selection of T cell receptor beta chains follows, all from one sample in a study of blood T cell repertoires in COVID-19. The assay was immunoSEQ multiplex PCR, and TCRdb's table has in-frame clones only and misses some. The data show approximately 310,000 clones, around 85% seen once. Material: PBMCs or T cells enriched from blood (not recorded which). Receptors were obtained from a man under 40 who had recovered from COVID-19. Both conserved end residues are part of each CDR3. Each record gives: V gene, J gene, clone size, D gene, CDR3 protein, CDR3 DNA. The D gene is left open where the match is weak. Not all rows give a size; the values are once, few, many and, for expanded clones, a class.

>TRBV7-9|TRBJ1-1|once|.
CASSQLGGKNTEAFF
TGTGCCAGCAGCCAATTGGGGGGGAAGAACACTGAAGCTTTCTTT
>TRBV6-5|TRBJ1-1|.|TRBD1
CASSMDRASPEAFF
TGTGCCAGCAGTATGGACAGGGCAAGCCCTGAAGCTTTCTTT
>TRBV5-8|TRBJ2-7|.|.
CASSLQGGHEQYF
TGTGCCAGCAGCTTGCAGGGAGGCCACGAGCAGTACTTC
>TRBV14|TRBJ1-1|few|.
CASSLQIYTEAFF
TGTGCCAGCAGCCTACAGATTTACACTGAAGCTTTCTTT
>TRBV29-1|TRBJ1-4|.|.
CSVKVPPEKLFF
TGCAGCGTTAAAGTTCCCCCAGAAAAACTGTTTTTT
>TRBV5-1|TRBJ2-1|.|TRBD2
CASSLFSGGNDEQFF
TGCGCCAGCAGCTTGTTTAGCGGGGGTAACGATGAGCAGTTCTTC
>TRBV30|TRBJ1-6|few|.
CAWIPGHGFSPLHF
TGTGCCTGGATTCCGGGACATGGATTCTCACCCCTCCACTTT
>TRBV30|TRBJ1-5|few|.
CAWSVQSAEGNQPQHF
TGTGCCTGGAGTGTGCAGTCCGCGGAGGGCAATCAGCCCCAGCATTTT
>TRBV3-1/TRBV3-2|TRBJ2-3|.|.
CASSSGGSSTDTQYF
TGTGCCAGCAGTTCCGGGGGTTCCTCGACAGATACGCAGTATTTT
>TRBV4-1|TRBJ1-4|once|.
CASSPPTGVGDEKLFF
TGCGCCAGCAGCCCCCCGACGGGGGTAGGGGATGAAAAACTGTTTTTT
>TRBV19|TRBJ2-2|.|.
CASSIGTPSDGELFF
TGTGCCAGTAGTATCGGGACACCCTCTGACGGGGAGCTGTTTTTT
>TRBV5-1|TRBJ2-5|.|.
CASSLVGEEETQYF
TGCGCCAGCAGCTTGGTTGGCGAGGAAGAGACCCAGTACTTC
>TRBV2|TRBJ2-2|.|TRBD2
CASSRSGGGTGELFF
TGTGCCAGCAGTCGTAGCGGGGGGGGCACCGGGGAGCTGTTTTTT
>TRBV5-1|TRBJ1-1|.|TRBD1
CASSLETGGGTEAFF
TGCGCCAGCAGCTTGGAGACAGGGGGTGGAACTGAAGCTTTCTTT
>TRBV5-6|TRBJ2-7|few|.
CASSLGLPGYEQYF
TGTGCCAGCAGCTTGGGCCTCCCAGGGTACGAGCAGTACTTC